The 26 T cell receptor beta chains given below trace back to one sample, sequenced in a study of T cells after yellow fever vaccination. TCRdb itself ran the 5' RACE reads through MiXCR, one entry per CDR3 protein. The top ten clones hold roughly two fifths of a sample with 25,000 to 30,000 distinct CDR3 sequences, 4.5% of them seen once. This material consisted of PBMCs, either bulk or a sorted T-cell subset (CD4+, CD8+, memory, or dextramer-sorted; not recorded which), taken on the day of the yellow fever booster vaccination. The receptors stem from a man between 18 and 35 years old who received the YFV17D yellow fever vaccine.

The genes are TRBV7-9 and TRBJ2-7, with D possibly TRBD2 on 6 matching bases. Per germline, CDR1 SEHNR and CDR2 FQNEAQ (reference sequence). The CDR3 sequence is 13 residues long. Trimming pared 6 bases from V and 3 bases from J, leaving 12 bases between. The CDR3 DNA reads as TGTGCCAGCAGGCGGGACTTAGGCTACGAGCAGTACGTC. Residues: CASRRDLGYEQYV.

This clonotype has a count of ten or more. V gene TRBV25-1 combines with J gene TRBJ1-2, with D tentatively TRBD1 (5 bases). V dropped 3 bases and J dropped 1 base, with 9 bases sitting between them. Germline CDR1 reads MGHDK; CDR2 reads SYGVNS. This CDR3 has 14 residues. The CDR3 loop is CASSDPTVNYGYTF. For the CDR3, the DNA is TGTGCCAGCAGTGATCCGACAGTTAACTATGGCTACACCTTC.

This clonotype was recorded a few times. The CDR3: CASSLSGRAGGNTEAFF. Here the CDR3 DNA reads TGCGCCAGCAGCTTGTCAGGCAGGGCTGGCGGGAACACTGAAGCTTTCTTT. This chain joins TRBV5-1 and TRBJ1-1; weak D call: TRBD1 (5 bases). The CDR3 totals 17 residues. Trimming stripped 1 base from V and 1 base from J, with 17 bases between. Germline V gives CDR1 SGHRS, CDR2 YFSETQ.

This clonotype was counted between two and nine times. This chain connects TRBV6-2 or TRBV6-3 to TRBJ1-5; TRBD1 aligns across 8 bases. The CDR3 consists of 14 residues. V lost 5 bases, J lost 7 bases, and 7 bases stayed unmatched. Germline CDR1 and CDR2: MNHEY and SVGEGT. The CDR3 sequence is CASSRTGQGQPQHF. The DNA of the CDR3 is TGTGCCAGCAGTAGGACAGGGCAGGGGCAGCCCCAGCATTTT.

V usage is TRBV25-1 and J usage is TRBJ1-2; D gene unclear. Germline V gene sequence: CDR1 MGHDK, CDR2 SYGVNS. This CDR3 contains 15 residues. V was trimmed by 2 bases and J by 0 bases, leaving 10 bases between them. The CDR3 DNA reads TGTGCCAGCAGTGAACCGGGAGGGCCTAACTATGGCTACACCTTC. This encodes CASSEPGGPNYGYTF.

This clonotype was counted ten times or more. The chain uses TRBV20-1 and TRBJ2-3, with 12 bases aligning to TRBD2. V lost 6 bases and J lost 6; bases outside the gene matches: 7. The CDR3 consists of 14 residues. Germline loops: CDR1 DFQATT, CDR2 SNEGSKA (reference sequence). The CDR3 is CSANTGLAGDTQYF. The CDR3 DNA is TGCAGTGCCAACACAGGACTAGCGGGGGATACGCAGTATTTT.

This clonotype has at least ten counts. The gene calls are TRBV7-2 and TRBJ1-2; 8 bases fit TRBD1. The length of the CDR3 is 16 residues. V was clipped by 1 base and J by 4 bases; unmatched bases: 8. The V gene's germline CDR1 is SGHTA and CDR2 FQGNSA. Here the CDR3 reads CASSLGSGQAIYGYTF. The CDR3 DNA reads as TGTGCCAGCAGCTTAGGCTCGGGACAGGCTATCTATGGCTACACCTTC.

This clonotype was seen at least ten times. This chain joins TRBV7-6 and TRBJ1-2; D ambiguous. From germline, CDR1 is SGHVS and CDR2 FNYEAQ. The CDR3 is made up of 14 amino acids. Trimming cost V 4 bases and J 5 bases, with 14 bases left between them. The CDR3 sequence: CASSSLRSEYGYTF. The CDR3 DNA follows: TGTGCCAGCAGCTCCTTGCGTTCGGAATATGGCTACACCTTC. Full variable domain (remainder filled in from reference TRBV7-6 and TRBJ1-2): GAGVSQSPRYKVTKRGQDVALRCDPISGHVSLYWYRQALGQGPEFLTYFNYEAQQDKSGLPNDRFSAERPEGSISTLTIQRTEQRDSAMYRCASSSLRSEYGYTFGSGTRLTVV.

This clonotype appeared many times. The rearrangement links TRBV5-1 to TRBJ1-1; TRBD1 matches at 7 bases. V lost 2 bases and J lost 4; bases outside the gene matches: 8. Germline CDR1 and CDR2: SGHRS and YFSETQ. The CDR3 contains 15 residues. The CDR3 here is CASSFTGEAGTEAFF. The CDR3 region has the DNA TGCGCCAGCAGCTTTACAGGGGAAGCGGGCACTGAAGCTTTCTTT.

This clonotype was counted many times. The V and J genes are TRBV7-2 and TRBJ2-7, with 9 bases that match TRBD2. Trimming took 5 bases from V and 0 from J; bases not matched to a gene: 2. The CDR3 is 14 amino acids. The germline CDR1 and CDR2 sequences are SGHTA and FQGNSA. Here the CDR3 DNA reads TGTGCCAGCAGCCAACTAGCGGGCTCCTACGAGCAGTACTTC. Protein sequence: CASSQLAGSYEQYF.

This clonotype showed up many times. J is TRBJ2-5 and V is TRBV11-2; D remains unclear. Trimming took off 1 base at V and 0 bases at J, with 6 bases between the two ends. There are 14 residues in the CDR3. Germline CDR1 and CDR2: SGHAT and FQNNGV. The CDR3 DNA follows: TGTGCCAGCAGCTTAGCCCTCCACCAAGAGACCCAGTACTTC. This gives the protein CASSLALHQETQYF.

This clonotype was detected ten times or more. The chain uses TRBV29-1 and TRBJ1-1; TRBD1 matches at 11 bases. Germline CDR1 and CDR2: SQVTM and ANQGSEA. The CDR3 is 14 amino acids. V shed 4 bases, J shed 4 bases, and the junction held 5 bases outside the gene matches. The CDR3 is CSVARDRGSTEAFF. CDR3 nucleotide sequence: TGCAGCGTTGCCCGGGACAGGGGGAGCACTGAAGCTTTCTTT.

There are many counts of this clonotype. The rearrangement uses TRBV20-1 and TRBJ1-5; tentative D call: TRBD1 (6 bases). CDR3 length: 16 amino acids. Germline assignment: CDR1 DFQATT and CDR2 SNEGSKA (reference sequence). V was cut by 0 bases and J by 2 bases, with 14 bases left in between. CDR3 region: CSARDLGGGGNQPQHF. For the CDR3, the DNA is TGCAGTGCTAGAGATCTAGGGGGAGGGGGCAATCAGCCCCAGCATTTT.

This clonotype was seen ten or more times. V usage is TRBV12-3 or TRBV12-4 and J usage is TRBJ1-5, with TRBD1 matching over 7 bases. The CDR3 length is 15 residues. V lost 6 bases and J lost 1; bases outside the gene matches: 6. DNA of the CDR3: TGTGCCAGCAGCGCCCAGGGGGAGAGCAATCAGCCCCAGCATTTT. Residues: CASSAQGESNQPQHF.

This clonotype was seen more than once but under ten times. J is TRBJ2-5 and V is TRBV18, with TRBD1 matching 7 bases. J lost 4 bases, V lost 2 bases, and 7 bases had no gene match. Germline-derived CDR1 and CDR2 are KGHSH and LQKENI. The CDR3 length is 15 residues. Here the CDR3 DNA reads TGTGCCAGCTCACCAGGGGGCGACAGGGTAGAGACCCAGTACTTC. Encoded protein: CASSPGGDRVETQYF.

This clonotype was picked up many times. This chain links TRBV7-2 with TRBJ2-1, with TRBD1 identical over 7 bases. V dropped 3 bases and J dropped 9; count of bases not matched to a gene: 8. The germline gives CDR1 SGHTA, CDR2 FQGNSA. The CDR3 loop spans 14 amino acids. The CDR3 reads CASSLWDSGSEQFF. Here the CDR3 DNA reads TGTGCCAGCAGCTTGTGGGACAGCGGTAGTGAGCAGTTCTTC.

This clonotype showed up many times. V and J are TRBV6-5 and TRBJ1-1, with D possibly TRBD1 on 6 matching bases. This CDR3 comprises 15 residues. V lost 2 bases and J lost 4, with 14 bases in between. Germline assignment: CDR1 MNHEY and CDR2 SVGAGI. This CDR3 reads CASSYRSAGATEAFF. CDR3 coding DNA: TGTGCCAGCAGTTACAGGTCGGCAGGGGCCACTGAAGCTTTCTTT.

This clonotype was detected only a few times. This chain links TRBV19 with TRBJ2-1; no definite D call. Germline V gene sequence: CDR1 LNHDA, CDR2 SQIVND (reference sequence). Deletions cut 5 bases from V and 1 base from J, with 9 bases between. The CDR3 consists of 14 residues. The CDR3 sequence is CASSSTRSYNEQFF. The CDR3 bases are TGTGCCAGTAGTTCGACGAGATCCTACAATGAGCAGTTCTTC.

This clonotype has ten or more counts. The chain recombines TRBV29-1 with TRBJ1-2; no clear D. V was shortened by 0 bases and J by 8 bases, with 10 bases between the two germline ends. CDR3 size: 12 residues. Looked up from germline, CDR1 is SQVTM and CDR2 is ANQGSEA. The DNA for the CDR3 is TGCAGCGTTGAAGAAGCTGTGTCGGGCTACACCTTC. Residues: CSVEEAVSGYTF.

This clonotype was observed a few times. This chain connects TRBV5-5 to TRBJ2-5, with D tentatively TRBD2 (5 bases). Per the germline V gene, CDR1 is SGHKS and CDR2 is YYEKEE (reference sequence). V was shortened by 1 base and J by 4 bases, with 17 bases between the two germline ends. This CDR3 contains 16 residues. CDR3 residues: CASSLFSGKMGETQYF. DNA of the CDR3: TGTGCCAGCAGCTTGTTTTCGGGGAAGATGGGAGAGACCCAGTACTTC.

There are a few counts of this clonotype. The chain couples TRBV6-2 or TRBV6-3 to TRBJ1-2, with TRBD1 matching over 7 bases. Germline values: CDR1 MNHEY, CDR2 SVGEGT. The CDR3 is 16 amino acids. The ends lost 6 bases at V and 0 bases at J; junction bases unmatched: 10. The CDR3 is CASRMVGTVSNYGYTF. DNA of the CDR3: TGTGCCAGCAGAATGGTCGGGACAGTTTCTAACTATGGCTACACCTTC.

This clonotype showed up many times. This sequence joins TRBV7-2 and TRBJ1-2; D unclear. V was pared by 0 bases and J by 0 bases, with 8 bases between. Per germline, CDR1 SGHTA and CDR2 FQGNSA. The CDR3 is 15 amino acids. The CDR3 loop reads CASSLAGTANYGYTF. DNA for the CDR3: TGTGCCAGCAGCTTAGCGGGAACAGCTAACTATGGCTACACCTTC. Full variable domain (rest looked up from reference TRBV7-2 and TRBJ1-2): GAGVSQSPSNKVTEKGKDVELRCDPISGHTALYWYRQSLGQGLEFLIYFQGNSAPDKSGLPSDRFSAERTGGSVSTLTIQRTQQEDSAVYLCASSLAGTANYGYTFGSGTRLTVV.

The CDR3 spells CASSLGYAETQYF. Written as DNA, the CDR3 is TGTGCCAGCAGCTTAGGTTATGCTGAGACGCAGTATTTT. The V call is TRBV7-2, the J call TRBJ2-3; D remains unclear. This CDR3 has 13 residues. CDR1 and CDR2 from the germline V gene are SGHTA and FQGNSA. V was pared by 1 base and J by 9 bases, with 11 bases between.

This clonotype was seen repeatedly, ten times or more. The chain uses TRBV6-2 or TRBV6-3 and TRBJ2-3, with D perhaps TRBD2 (6 bases). Trimming pared 4 bases from V and 6 bases from J, leaving 11 bases between. Germline CDR1 reads MNHEY; CDR2 reads SVGEGT. The length of the CDR3 is 13 residues. The CDR3 sequence: CASSWEARDTQYF. CDR3 nucleotides: TGTGCCAGCAGTTGGGAGGCCCGTGATACGCAGTATTTT.

Many counts were recorded for this clonotype. This chain uses TRBV5-1 with TRBJ2-3; 14 nucleotides match TRBD2. The length of the CDR3 is 15 residues. In germline, CDR1 is SGHRS, CDR2 YFSETQ. Unmatched junction bases numbered 5, after V lost 0 bases and J lost 11 bases. CDR3 DNA: TGCGCCAGCAGCTTGGAAGGACTAGCGGGGGGAGGGCAGTATTTT. It is translated as CASSLEGLAGGGQYF.

Ten or more counts support this clonotype. This chain links TRBV7-2 with TRBJ2-6; tentatively, D is TRBD1 (5 bases). The CDR3 is 15 amino acids. Trimming removed 6 bases from V and 1 base from J, with 10 bases in between. Germline V CDR1 and CDR2: SGHTA, FQGNSA. The CDR3 spells CASSTSGSGANVLTF. Here the CDR3 DNA reads TGTGCCAGCAGTACCTCAGGGTCTGGGGCCAACGTCCTGACTTTC.